The following is a T cell receptor (beta chain) sequence with its context. Antigen unknown. The data were produced by immunoSEQ multiplex PCR, yet TCRdb's version contains in-frame clones alone and is incomplete. Among roughly 260,000 clones listed, nearly 90% were seen once. The data derive from a study of cytomegalovirus exposure and HLA in healthy donors. Findings of the study overall: While the bulk of TCR sequences proved rare, some public TCRs turned up in many donors.

With 2 bases removed from V and 4 bases from J, the gap between germline ends came to 12 bases. This CDR3 has 15 residues. Looked up from germline, CDR1 is SGHNT and CDR2 is YYREEE (reference sequence). Input material: PBMCs. The origin of this receptor is a young woman in good health and CMV-seronegative. The V and J genes are TRBV5-4 and TRBJ2-2; D ambiguous. The CDR3 coding sequence is TGTGCCAGCAGCTTCAGTTTCTCTAGCACCGGGGAGCTGTTTTTT. Amino acids: CASSFSFSSTGELFF.